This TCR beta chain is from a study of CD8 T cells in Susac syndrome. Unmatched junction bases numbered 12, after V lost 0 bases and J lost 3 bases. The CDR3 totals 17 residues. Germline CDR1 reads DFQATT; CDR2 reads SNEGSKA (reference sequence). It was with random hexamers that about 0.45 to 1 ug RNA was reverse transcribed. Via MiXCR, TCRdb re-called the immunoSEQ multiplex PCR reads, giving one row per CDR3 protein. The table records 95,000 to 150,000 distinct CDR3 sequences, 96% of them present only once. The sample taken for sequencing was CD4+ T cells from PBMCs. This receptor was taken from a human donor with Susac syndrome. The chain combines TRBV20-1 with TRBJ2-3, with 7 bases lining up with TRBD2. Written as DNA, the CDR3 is TGCAGTGCTAGAGAGGATGGAAGCGGGAAGGTAACAGATACGCAGTATTTT. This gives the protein CSAREDGSGKVTDTQYF.